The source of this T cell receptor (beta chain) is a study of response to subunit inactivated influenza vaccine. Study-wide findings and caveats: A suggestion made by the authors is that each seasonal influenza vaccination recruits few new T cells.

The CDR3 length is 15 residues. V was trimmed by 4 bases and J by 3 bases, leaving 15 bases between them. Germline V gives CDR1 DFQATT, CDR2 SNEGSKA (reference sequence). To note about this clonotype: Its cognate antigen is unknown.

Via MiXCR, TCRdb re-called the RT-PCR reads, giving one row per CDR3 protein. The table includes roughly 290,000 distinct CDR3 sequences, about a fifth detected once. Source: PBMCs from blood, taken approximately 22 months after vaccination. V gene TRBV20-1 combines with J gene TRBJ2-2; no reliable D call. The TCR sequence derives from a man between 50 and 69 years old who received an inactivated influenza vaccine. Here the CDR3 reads CSATTSGIYTGELFF. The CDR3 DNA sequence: TGCAGTGCTACCACCTCCGGCATCTACACCGGGGAGCTGTTTTTT.